This T cell receptor (beta chain) comes out of a study of cytomegalovirus exposure and HLA in healthy donors. Study at large: The 120 validation repertoires were produced on the same platform as the 720 or so repertoires of the first cohort. This was reported in a later analysis. Notes on the study in general: A few chains linked to CMV were shown in vitro to be specific for CMV antigens. The authors enumerated around 150 TCR beta chains as linked to cytomegalovirus. It was reported that the classifier diagnosed cytomegalovirus status with high specificity and sensitivity in both the original and validation cohorts.

Produced via immunoSEQ multiplex PCR; TCRdb's table is partial and in-frame only. The sample lists 120,000 or so clones, about 96% occurring once. This clone was recorded once. Its antigen is undetermined. The TCR comes from a man aged 18 to 29 in good health and CMV-seronegative. Sequenced material: PBMCs.

This chain's CDR3 is CASSLRPRDFYLATNEKLFF. DNA of the CDR3: TGTGCCAGTAGCTTACGCCCCCGGGACTTCTATCTTGCAACTAATGAAAAACTGTTTTTT. The chain joins TRBV19 to TRBJ1-4; D is possibly TRBD1 (5 bases). Trimming took 6 bases from V and 0 from J, leaving 26 bases between them. This CDR3 region has 20 residues. Germline V CDR1 and CDR2: LNHDA, SQIVND (reference sequence).